The 20 T cell receptor beta chains given below trace back to one sample, sequenced in a study of glioma-infiltrating T cells. TCR alpha and beta CDR3 regions were amplified from RNA using iRepertoire nested multiplex PCR. TCRdb re-analysed the multiplex PCR reads in MiXCR, keeping a single row per CDR3 protein. The table lists over 3,500 distinct CDR3 sequences, around 25% of them singletons. Sample: glioma tissue, nonneoplastic brain tissue, or PBMCs (not recorded which). Receptor source: a human donor with low-grade glioma or glioblastoma, undergoing nonglioma brain surgery, or in good health (not recorded which).

This clonotype was seen ten or more times. This chain joins TRBV3-1 and TRBJ2-7, with 8 bases aligning to TRBD1. V dropped 6 bases and J dropped 9; count of bases not matched to a gene: 7. Germline V gives CDR1 LGHDT, CDR2 YNNKEL (reference sequence). This CDR3 is 12 amino acids long. CDR3 sequence: CASSRGQGGQYV. DNA of the CDR3: TGTGCCAGCAGTCGCGGACAGGGAGGGCAGTACGTC.

Concerning this clonotype itself: This sequence may be a read error, since a much larger clone differs from it by one base. The chain uses TRBV12-5 and TRBJ1-5, with no clear D. The length of the CDR3 is 15 residues. Germline CDR1 reads LGHNT; CDR2 reads FRNRAP. The CDR3 is CATGFNTVSNQPQHF. CDR3 DNA sequence: TGTGCTACTGGTTTTAATACAGTTAGCAATCAGCCCCAGCATTTT.

This clonotype is termed medium-sized. The chain carries TRBV24-1 and TRBJ1-5, with 7 bases fitting TRBD1. CDR1 and CDR2 from the germline V gene are KGHDR and SFDVKD. CDR3 length: 14 amino acids. V was clipped by 10 bases and J by 5 bases; unmatched bases: 10. CDR3 nucleotides: TGTGCCACGGGAGGGGACAGCCCCGATCAGCCCCAGCATTTT. It translates to CATGGDSPDQPQHF.

The sample holds many counts of this clonotype. The chain has TRBV5-4 and TRBJ2-2; D is unresolved. The CDR3 runs to 15 residues. The V gene's germline CDR1 is SGHNT and CDR2 YYREEE (reference sequence). V gave up 0 bases and J gave up 5 bases, with 11 bases separating them. CDR3 in DNA: TGTGCCAGCAGCTTGGTGGGCGGCCCAACCGGGGAGCTGTTTTTT. Translation gives CASSLVGGPTGELFF.

This clonotype was counted many times. The chain combines TRBV3-1 with TRBJ2-1; D ambiguous. The V and J ends lost 6 bases and 9 bases respectively, with 9 bases between them. CDR1 LGHDT and CDR2 YNNKEL come from the germline V gene (reference sequence). The CDR3 is 11 amino acids. The CDR3 DNA reads TGTGCCAGCAGGCTCTTGGGTGAGCAGTTCTTC. Translating it yields CASRLLGEQFF.

By sample share, this clonotype is large. This sequence joins TRBV28 and TRBJ2-3; no firm D call. V gave up 6 bases and J gave up 7 bases, with 8 bases separating them. CDR3 length equals 11 residues. Germline loops: CDR1 MDHEN, CDR2 SYDVKM. The CDR3, as DNA: TGTGCCAGCAGCCGCGTTCATACGCAGTATTTT. The encoded protein is CASSRVHTQYF.

This clonotype qualifies as medium-sized. Compared with germline, one end of the junction differs, possibly owing to a read error. The rearrangement uses TRBV2 and TRBJ1-4, with 7 bases lining up with TRBD1. The germline V gene encodes CDR1 SNHLY and CDR2 FYNNEI. This CDR3 region has 13 residues. The CDR3 region is CASTETGDGGDVF. CDR3 DNA: TGTGCCAGCACGGAAACAGGGGACGGGGGGGACGTTTTT. Supplemented by reference TRBV2 and TRBJ1-4, the full variable domain reads EPEVTQTPSHQVTQMGQEVILRCVPISNHLYFYWYRQILGQKVEFLVSFYNNEISEKSEIFDDQFSVERPDGSNFTLKIRSTKLEDSAMYFCASTETGDGGDVFGSGTQLSVL.

This clonotype qualifies as medium-sized (0.01 to 0.1%). This chain links TRBV7-2 with TRBJ2-2, with 7 nucleotides matching TRBD2. CDR3 size: 17 residues. Germline CDR1 SGHTA, CDR2 FQGNSA. Trimming at V came to 2 bases and at J to 3 bases, leaving 9 bases not matched to a gene. CDR3 amino acids: CASSLIGTKTDTGELFF. DNA of the CDR3: TGTGCCAGCAGCTTAATTGGGACTAAGACGGACACCGGGGAGCTGTTTTTT.

This clonotype is medium-sized (0.01 to 0.1%) in the sample. A junction boundary mismatches the germline segment, possibly from a read error. This chain links TRBV27 with TRBJ2-1; 7 positions agree with TRBD2. The germline V gene encodes CDR1 MNHEY and CDR2 SMNVEV (reference sequence). The CDR3 is made up of 12 amino acids. This CDR3 reads CAIGGYYNEQLF. In nucleotides, the CDR3 is TGTGCCATCGGGGGGTACTACAATGAGCAGCTCTTC.

This clonotype was seen repeatedly, ten times or more. The V gene is TRBV19, the J gene TRBJ1-5; 7 nucleotides agree with TRBD1. This CDR3 contains 16 residues. The germline CDR1 and CDR2 sequences are LNHDA and SQIVND (reference sequence). V gave up 3 bases and J gave up 0 bases; unmatched junction bases: 5. The CDR3 sequence: CASSISWTGSNQPQHF. The CDR3 DNA is TGTGCCAGTAGTATTTCTTGGACAGGTAGCAATCAGCCCCAGCATTTT.

This clonotype qualifies as medium-sized. This chain joins TRBV28 and TRBJ2-3; possible D gene TRBD2, 6 bases. The CDR3 has 15 residues. V lost 5 bases and J lost 1, with 13 bases in between. Germline V gene sequence: CDR1 MDHEN, CDR2 SYDVKM. The CDR3, as DNA: TGTGCCAGCAGTCCTCATTCGGGGGGCACAGATACGCAGTATTTT. It codes for CASSPHSGGTDTQYF.

About this clonotype itself: Possible read error: a much larger clone is one base away. The chain couples TRBV2 to TRBJ2-3; D gene unclear. The CDR3 is 14 residues long. The germline gives CDR1 SNHLY, CDR2 FYNNEI. The CDR3 sequence is CASKPDGSTDTKYF. Written as DNA, the CDR3 is TGTGCCAGCAAGCCGGACGGTAGCACAGATACGAAGTATTTT.

This clonotype is judged medium-sized. The chain uses TRBV20-1 and TRBJ1-1; D not resolved. This CDR3 region has 16 residues. Per the germline V gene, CDR1 is DFQATT and CDR2 is SNEGSKA (reference sequence). V dropped 3 bases and J dropped 0 bases, with 17 bases sitting between them. The CDR3, as DNA: TGCAGTGCTAGTCGGAACTCTATCCCAGTGAACACTGAAGCTTTCTTT. As protein: CSASRNSIPVNTEAFF.

Points on this clonotype: A read error may produce the germline difference seen at one junction end. This chain links TRBV7-2 with TRBJ1-2, with 10 bases lining up with TRBD1. The CDR3 covers 15 residues. The germline gives CDR1 SGHTA, CDR2 FQGNSA. Written as DNA, the CDR3 is TGTGCCGGCAGCTTACTGGGGACAGGGGACTATGGCTACACGTTC. Translating gives CAGSLLGTGDYGYTF.

This clonotype is labeled as large. The chain recombines TRBV27 with TRBJ1-5, with D tentatively TRBD1 (6 bases). V lost 4 bases and J lost 4, with 11 bases in between. This CDR3 is 14 amino acids long. Germline V gene data show CDR1 as MNHEY and CDR2 as SMNVEV (reference sequence). The CDR3 spells CASSWGRGNQPQHF. DNA of the CDR3: TGTGCCAGCAGTTGGGGGCGTGGGAATCAGCCCCAGCATTTT.

Of note for this clonotype: Sequence at one end of the junction differs from germline and may be a read error. The chain has TRBV20-1 and TRBJ1-1, with D unresolved. The CDR3 is made up of 11 amino acids. Germline CDR1 is DFQATT and CDR2 is SNEGSKA (reference sequence). Here the CDR3 DNA reads TGCAGTTCTAGGTATGGCGCTGAAGCTTTCTTT. Translated, it gives CSSRYGAEAFF.

V is TRBV11-2 and J is TRBJ2-5, with no clear D. Trimming pared 3 bases from V and 4 bases from J, leaving 15 bases between. CDR1 is SGHAT, CDR2 FQNNGV, per germline. The CDR3 consists of 15 residues. In DNA, the CDR3 is TGTGCCAGCAGCTTTGGGATTAAGGCAGGAGAGACCCAGTACTTC. It yields the protein CASSFGIKAGETQYF.

This clonotype was observed many times. The CDR3 DNA sequence: TGTGCCAGCAGCCGACGAACAGATACGCAGTATTTT. Its translation: CASSRRTDTQYF. The chain uses TRBV12-3 or TRBV12-4 and TRBJ2-3; D remains ambiguous. The CDR3 has 12 residues. V was clipped by 6 bases and J by 3 bases, with 7 bases between them.

By share, this clonotype counts as medium-sized. V usage is TRBV2 and J usage is TRBJ1-1, with TRBD1 matching 8 bases. The CDR3 sequence is 15 residues long. CDR1 is SNHLY, CDR2 FYNNEI, per germline. The ends lost 2 bases at V and 4 bases at J; junction bases unmatched: 6. The CDR3 loop reads CASSEYPGGTTEAFF. CDR3 DNA sequence: TGTGCCAGCAGTGAATATCCAGGGGGCACCACTGAAGCTTTCTTT. Full variable domain (rest looked up from reference TRBV2 and TRBJ1-1): EPEVTQTPSHQVTQMGQEVILRCVPISNHLYFYWYRQILGQKVEFLVSFYNNEISEKSEIFDDQFSVERPDGSNFTLKIRSTKLEDSAMYFCASSEYPGGTTEAFFGQGTRLTVV.

The chain joins TRBV5-1 to TRBJ2-7; 8 bases are shared with TRBD2. CDR3 length: 16 residues. The V gene end was trimmed by 4 bases and the J gene end by 2 bases; junction bases not matched to a gene: 11. CDR1 SGHRS and CDR2 YFSETQ come from the germline V gene. The CDR3 loop reads CASSQELPGGPYEQYV. The DNA for the CDR3 is TGCGCCAGCAGCCAGGAACTTCCGGGGGGGCCCTACGAGCAGTACGTC.